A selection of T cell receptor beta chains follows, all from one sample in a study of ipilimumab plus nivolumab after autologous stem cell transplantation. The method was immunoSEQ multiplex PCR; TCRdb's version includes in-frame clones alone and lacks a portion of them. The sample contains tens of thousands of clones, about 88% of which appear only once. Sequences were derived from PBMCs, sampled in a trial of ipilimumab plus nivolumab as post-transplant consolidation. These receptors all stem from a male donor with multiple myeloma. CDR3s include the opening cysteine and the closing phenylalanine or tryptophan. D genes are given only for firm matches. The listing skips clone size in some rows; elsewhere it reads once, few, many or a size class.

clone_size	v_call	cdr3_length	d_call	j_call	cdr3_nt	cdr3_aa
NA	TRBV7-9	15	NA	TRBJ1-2	TGTGCCAGCAGCGCCGGACAGAACCCTAACTATGGCTACACCTTC	CASSAGQNPNYGYTF
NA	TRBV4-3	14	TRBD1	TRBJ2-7	TGCGCCAGCAGCCAGGGGGGGACAGGGGACGAGCAGTACTTC	CASSQGGTGDEQYF
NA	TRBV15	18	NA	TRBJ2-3	TGTGCCACCAGCAGAACCCAGTCAGGGTATGTTACATCAGATACGCAGTATTTT	CATSRTQSGYVTSDTQYF
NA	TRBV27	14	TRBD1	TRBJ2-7	TGTGCCAGCAGTTATGAGACAGGGGGCCTCGAGCAGTACTTC	CASSYETGGLEQYF
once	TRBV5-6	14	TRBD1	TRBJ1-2	TGTGCCAGCAGCCCTAACAGGGGTGGCTATGGCTACACCTTC	CASSPNRGGYGYTF
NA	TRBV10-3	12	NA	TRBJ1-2	TGTGCCATCACAGGGACGGGCTATGGCTACACCTTC	CAITGTGYGYTF
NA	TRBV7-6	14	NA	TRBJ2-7	TGTGCCAGCAGCCCAGCCTCGGGTGGGCGGGAGCAGTACTTC	CASSPASGGREQYF
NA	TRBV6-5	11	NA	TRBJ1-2	TGTGCCAGCAGTTACAATGGGGGCTACACCTTC	CASSYNGGYTF
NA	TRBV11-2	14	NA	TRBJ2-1	TGTGCCAGCAGCTTAGGAATAGCGGTCGATGAGCAGTTCTTC	CASSLGIAVDEQFF
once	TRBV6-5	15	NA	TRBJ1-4	TGTGCCAGCAGTTACTCTACCCAGGAGGGTGAAAAACTGTTTTTT	CASSYSTQEGEKLFF
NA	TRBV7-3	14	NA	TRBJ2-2	TGTGCCAGCAGCTTAAGAGGGGGTGAGGGGGAGCTGTTTTTT	CASSLRGGEGELFF
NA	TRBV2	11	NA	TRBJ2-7	TGTGCCAGCAGTGGGTCGTACGAGCAGTACTTC	CASSGSYEQYF
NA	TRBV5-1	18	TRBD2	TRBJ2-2	TGCGCCAGCAGCGCGAAGCCTAGCGGGACTTTCGTCACCGGGGAGCTGTTTTTT	CASSAKPSGTFVTGELFF
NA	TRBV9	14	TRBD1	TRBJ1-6	TGTGCCAGCAGCCCGGGACAGTATAATTCACCCCTCCACTTT	CASSPGQYNSPLHF
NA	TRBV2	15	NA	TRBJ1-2	TGTGCCAGCAGTGTCTCAGGGAGCGGGCTAAGTGGCTACACCTTC	CASSVSGSGLSGYTF
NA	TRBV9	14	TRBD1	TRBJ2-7	TGTGCCAGAAGCGCCGGGGACAGGGGGGACGAGCAGTACTTC	CARSAGDRGDEQYF
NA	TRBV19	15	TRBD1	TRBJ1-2	TGTGCCAGTAGGGAGACCACACAGGGGAACTATGGCTACACCTTC	CASRETTQGNYGYTF
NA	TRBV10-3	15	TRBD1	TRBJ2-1	TGTGCCATCAGTGATGGAACAGGGGTTCAGAATGAGCAGTTCTTC	CAISDGTGVQNEQFF
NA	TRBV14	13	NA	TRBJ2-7	TGTGCCAGCAGCCGATCCATCCTTTACGAGCAGTACTTC	CASSRSILYEQYF
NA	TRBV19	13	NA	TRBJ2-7	TGTGCCAGTAGTATCCAGACGGGGTACGAGCAGTACTTC	CASSIQTGYEQYF
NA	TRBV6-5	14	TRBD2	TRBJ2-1	TGTGCCAGCACTCCTAGCGGGCTATACAATGAGCAGTTCTTC	CASTPSGLYNEQFF
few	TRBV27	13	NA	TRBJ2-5	TGTGCCAGCAGCTCGTCCTATTGGGAGACCCAGTACTTC	CASSSSYWETQYF
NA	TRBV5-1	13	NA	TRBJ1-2	TGCGCCAGCAGCTTTACGGGGGCTCGTGGCTACACCTTC	CASSFTGARGYTF
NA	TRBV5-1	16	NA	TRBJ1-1	TGCGCCAGCAGCAACCGAAGGGGTTCGATGAACACTGAAGCTTTCTTT	CASSNRRGSMNTEAFF
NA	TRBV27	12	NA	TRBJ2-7	TGTGCCAGCAGTAGAGAGCGTGACGAGCAGTACTTC	CASSRERDEQYF
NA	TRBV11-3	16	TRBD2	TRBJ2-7	TGTGCCAGCAGCTCTGACGGACTAGCGGGGGTCCACGAGCAGTACTTC	CASSSDGLAGVHEQYF
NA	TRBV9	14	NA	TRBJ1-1	TGTGCCAGCAGCGTAGGGGGGGCGGACACTGAAGCTTTCTTT	CASSVGGADTEAFF
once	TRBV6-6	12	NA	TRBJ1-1	TGTGCCAGCATTGCGGATAGCGGTGAAGCTTTCTTT	CASIADSGEAFF